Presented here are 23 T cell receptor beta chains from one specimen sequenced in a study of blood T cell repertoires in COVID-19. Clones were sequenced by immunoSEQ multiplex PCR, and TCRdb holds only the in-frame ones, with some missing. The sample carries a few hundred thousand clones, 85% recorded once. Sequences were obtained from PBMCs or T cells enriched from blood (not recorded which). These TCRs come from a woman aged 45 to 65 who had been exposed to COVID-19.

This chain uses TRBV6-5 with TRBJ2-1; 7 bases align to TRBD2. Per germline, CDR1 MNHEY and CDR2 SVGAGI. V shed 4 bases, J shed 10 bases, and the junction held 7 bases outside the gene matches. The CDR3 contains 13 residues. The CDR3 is CASSSRGDREQFF. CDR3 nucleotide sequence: TGTGCCAGCAGTTCCCGGGGGGACCGAGAGCAGTTCTTC.

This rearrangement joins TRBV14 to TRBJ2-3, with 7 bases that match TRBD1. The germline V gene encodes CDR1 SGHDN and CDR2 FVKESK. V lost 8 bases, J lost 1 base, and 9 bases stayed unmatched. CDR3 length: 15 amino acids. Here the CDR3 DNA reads TGTGCCAGCCGGCGTAAGGGACAGCGCACAGATACGCAGTATTTT. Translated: CASRRKGQRTDTQYF.

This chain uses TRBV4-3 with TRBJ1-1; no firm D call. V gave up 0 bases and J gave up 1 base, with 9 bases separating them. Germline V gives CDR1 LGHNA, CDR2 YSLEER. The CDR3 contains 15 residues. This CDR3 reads CASSQESTGNTEAFF. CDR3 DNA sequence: TGCGCCAGCAGCCAAGAATCAACGGGGAACACTGAAGCTTTCTTT.

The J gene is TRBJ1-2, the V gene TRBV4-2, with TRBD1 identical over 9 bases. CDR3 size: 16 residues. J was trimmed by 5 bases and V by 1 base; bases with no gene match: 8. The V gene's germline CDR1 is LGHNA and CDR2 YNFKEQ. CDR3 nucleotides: TGTGCCAGCAGCCAAGTTCTCGCCGGGACAGGGTATGGCTACACCTTC. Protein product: CASSQVLAGTGYGYTF.

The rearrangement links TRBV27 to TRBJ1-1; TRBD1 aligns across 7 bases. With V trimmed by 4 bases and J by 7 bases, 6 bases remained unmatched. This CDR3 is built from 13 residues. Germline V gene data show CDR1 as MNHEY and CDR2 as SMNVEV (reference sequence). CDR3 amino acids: CASSSTGVDEAFF. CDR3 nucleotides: TGTGCCAGCAGTTCCACAGGGGTGGATGAAGCTTTCTTT.

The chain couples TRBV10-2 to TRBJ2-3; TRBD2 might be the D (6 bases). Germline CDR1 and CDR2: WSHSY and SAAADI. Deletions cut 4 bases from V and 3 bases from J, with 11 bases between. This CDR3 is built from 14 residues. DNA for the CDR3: TGCGCCAGCAGTGGACCGGGGAGGACAGATACGCAGTATTTT. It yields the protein CASSGPGRTDTQYF.

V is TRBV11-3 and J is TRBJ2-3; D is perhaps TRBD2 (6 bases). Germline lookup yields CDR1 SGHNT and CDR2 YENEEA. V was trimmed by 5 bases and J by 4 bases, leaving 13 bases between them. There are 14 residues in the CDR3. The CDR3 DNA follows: TGTGCCAGCAGCCAGGGTACTAGCCCAGATACGCAGTATTTT. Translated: CASSQGTSPDTQYF. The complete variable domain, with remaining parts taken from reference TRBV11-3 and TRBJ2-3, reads EAGVVQSPRYKIIEKKQPVAFWCNPISGHNTLYWYLQNLGQGPELLIRYENEEAVDDSQLPKDRFSAERLKGVDSTLKIQPAELGDSAVYLCASSQGTSPDTQYFGPGTRLTVL.

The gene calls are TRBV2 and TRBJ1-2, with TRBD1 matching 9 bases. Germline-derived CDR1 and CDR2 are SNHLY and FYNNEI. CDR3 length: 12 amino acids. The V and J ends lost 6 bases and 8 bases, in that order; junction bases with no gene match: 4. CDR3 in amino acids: CASRWTGEGYTF. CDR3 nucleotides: TGTGCCAGCAGGTGGACAGGGGAGGGCTACACCTTC. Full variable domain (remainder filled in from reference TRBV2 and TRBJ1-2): EPEVTQTPSHQVTQMGQEVILRCVPISNHLYFYWYRQILGQKVEFLVSFYNNEISEKSEIFDDQFSVERPDGSNFTLKIRSTKLEDSAMYFCASRWTGEGYTFGSGTRLTVV.

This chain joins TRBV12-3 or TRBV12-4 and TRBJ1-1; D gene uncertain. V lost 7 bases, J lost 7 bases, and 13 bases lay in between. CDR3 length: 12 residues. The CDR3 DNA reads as TGTGCCAGCATCTCTGGCGCGGGTGAAGCTTTCTTT. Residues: CASISGAGEAFF.

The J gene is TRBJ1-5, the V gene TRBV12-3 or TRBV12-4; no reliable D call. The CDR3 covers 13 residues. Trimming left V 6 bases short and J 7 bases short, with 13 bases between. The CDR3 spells CASSARTGQPQHF. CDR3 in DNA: TGTGCCAGCAGCGCACGAACGGGGCAGCCCCAGCATTTT.

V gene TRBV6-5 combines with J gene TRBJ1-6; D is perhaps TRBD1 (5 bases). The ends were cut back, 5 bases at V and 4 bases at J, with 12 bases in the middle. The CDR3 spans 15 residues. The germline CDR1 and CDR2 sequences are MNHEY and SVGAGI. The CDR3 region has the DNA TGTGCCAGCAGTCCCGGTGACAGATATAATTCACCCCTCCACTTT. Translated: CASSPGDRYNSPLHF.

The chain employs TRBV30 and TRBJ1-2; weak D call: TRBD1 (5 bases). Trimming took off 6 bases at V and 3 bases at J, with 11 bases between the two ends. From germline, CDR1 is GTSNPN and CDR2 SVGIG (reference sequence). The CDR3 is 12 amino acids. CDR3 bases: TGTGCCTGTTTAGGGGATGACTATGGCTACACCTTC. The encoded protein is CACLGDDYGYTF.

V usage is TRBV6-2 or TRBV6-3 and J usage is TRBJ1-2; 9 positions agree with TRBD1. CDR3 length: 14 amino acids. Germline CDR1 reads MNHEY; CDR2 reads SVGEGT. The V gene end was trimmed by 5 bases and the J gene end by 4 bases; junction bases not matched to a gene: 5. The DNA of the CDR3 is TGTGCCAGCAGTGGGACAGGGAGAGGCTATGGCTACACCTTC. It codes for CASSGTGRGYGYTF.

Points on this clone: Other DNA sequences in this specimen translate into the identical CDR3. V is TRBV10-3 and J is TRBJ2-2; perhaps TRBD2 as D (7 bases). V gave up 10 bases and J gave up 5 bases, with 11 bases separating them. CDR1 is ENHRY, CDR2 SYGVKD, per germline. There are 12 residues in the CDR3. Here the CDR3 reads CATEGGTGELFF. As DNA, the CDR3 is TGTGCCACGGAGGGGGGGACCGGGGAGCTGTTTTTT.

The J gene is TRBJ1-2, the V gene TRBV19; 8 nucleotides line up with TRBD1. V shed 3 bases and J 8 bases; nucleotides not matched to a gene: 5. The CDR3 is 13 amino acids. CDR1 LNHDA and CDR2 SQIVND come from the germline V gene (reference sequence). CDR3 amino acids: CASSIEDREGYTF. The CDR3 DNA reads TGTGCCAGTAGTATCGAGGACAGGGAGGGCTACACCTTC.

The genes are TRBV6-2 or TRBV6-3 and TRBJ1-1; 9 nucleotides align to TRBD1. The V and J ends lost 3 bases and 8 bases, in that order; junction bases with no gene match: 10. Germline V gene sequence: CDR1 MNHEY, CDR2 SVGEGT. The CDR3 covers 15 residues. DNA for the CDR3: TGTGCCAGCAGTTATCGGGGACAGGGCGGTGAGGAAGCTTTCTTT. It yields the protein CASSYRGQGGEEAFF.

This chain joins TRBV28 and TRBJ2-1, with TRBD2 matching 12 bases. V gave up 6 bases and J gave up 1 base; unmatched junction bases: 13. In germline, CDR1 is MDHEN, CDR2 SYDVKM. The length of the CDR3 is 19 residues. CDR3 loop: CASSSEIGTSGQSYNEQFF. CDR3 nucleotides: TGTGCCAGCAGCTCAGAAATAGGGACTAGCGGGCAGTCCTACAATGAGCAGTTCTTC.

The CDR3 DNA reads TGTGCCAGCAGGACAGGGAATGAGCAGTTCTTC. Encoded protein: CASRTGNEQFF. The chain combines TRBV6-4 with TRBJ2-1, with 7 bases matching TRBD1. V dropped 6 bases and J dropped 7; count of bases not matched to a gene: 0. Germline lookup yields CDR1 MRHNA and CDR2 SNTAGT. The CDR3 is 11 amino acids.

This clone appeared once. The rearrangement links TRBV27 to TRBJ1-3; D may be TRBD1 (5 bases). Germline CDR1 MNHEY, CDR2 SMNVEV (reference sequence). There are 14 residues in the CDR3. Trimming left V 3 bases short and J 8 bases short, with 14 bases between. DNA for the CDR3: TGTGCCAGCAGTTTCGGTCAGGGTGGGGACACCATATATTTT. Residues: CASSFGQGGDTIYF.

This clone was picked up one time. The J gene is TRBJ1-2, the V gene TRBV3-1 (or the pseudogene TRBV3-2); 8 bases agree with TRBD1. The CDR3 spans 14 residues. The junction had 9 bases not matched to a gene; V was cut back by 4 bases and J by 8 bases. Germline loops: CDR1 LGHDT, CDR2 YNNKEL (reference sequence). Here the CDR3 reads CASSLRQGLIGYTF. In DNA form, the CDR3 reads TGTGCCAGCAGCCTGAGACAGGGGTTGATCGGCTACACCTTC.

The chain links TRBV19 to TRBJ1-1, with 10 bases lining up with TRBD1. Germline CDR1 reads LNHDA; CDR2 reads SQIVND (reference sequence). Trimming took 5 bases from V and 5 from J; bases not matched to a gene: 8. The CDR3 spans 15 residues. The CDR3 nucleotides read TGTGCCAGTAGTGCCCAGACAGGGGGCAGGACTGAAGCTTTCTTT. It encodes CASSAQTGGRTEAFF.

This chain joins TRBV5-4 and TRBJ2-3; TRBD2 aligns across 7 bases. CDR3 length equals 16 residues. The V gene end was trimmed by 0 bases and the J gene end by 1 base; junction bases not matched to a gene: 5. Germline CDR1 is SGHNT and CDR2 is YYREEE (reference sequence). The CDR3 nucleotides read TGTGCCAGCAGCTTGGAGTTGGGGGGGGGCACAGATACGCAGTATTTT. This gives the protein CASSLELGGGTDTQYF.

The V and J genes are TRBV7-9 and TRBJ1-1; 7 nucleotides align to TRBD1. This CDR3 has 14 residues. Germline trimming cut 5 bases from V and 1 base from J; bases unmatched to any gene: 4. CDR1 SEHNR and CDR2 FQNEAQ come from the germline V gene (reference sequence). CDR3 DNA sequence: TGTGCCAGCAGCCAGGGGGGTTGGAACACTGAAGCTTTCTTT. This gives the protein CASSQGGWNTEAFF.